What follows are 17 T cell receptor beta chains derived from one specimen sequenced in a study of T cell responses to AZD1222 COVID-19 vaccine. This table comes from immunoSEQ multiplex PCR, and its TCRdb copy is limited to in-frame clones, with some not included. This table holds 200,000 to 300,000 clones, just over 90% found once. The sample was peripheral blood, taken on day 0 of AZD1222 vaccination. The receptors come from an adult in good health.

This clone was counted only a few times. The V and J genes are TRBV15 and TRBJ1-2; TRBD1 agrees at 8 bases. Germline values: CDR1 LNHNV, CDR2 YYDKDF (reference sequence). The CDR3 runs to 15 residues. V dropped 5 bases and J dropped 8; count of bases not matched to a gene: 13. CDR3 region: CATSGFRQGALGYTF. The DNA for the CDR3 is TGTGCCACCAGCGGCTTTAGGCAGGGGGCGCTGGGCTACACCTTC.

The rearrangement links TRBV25-1 to TRBJ2-2; tentatively, D is TRBD1 (5 bases). CDR1 is MGHDK, CDR2 SYGVNS, per germline. The CDR3 runs to 13 residues. DNA of the CDR3: TGTGCTCCAAAAGGGGCGAACACCGGGGAGCTGTTTTTT. It translates to CAPKGANTGELFF.

The chain has TRBV29-1 and TRBJ1-3, with 7 nucleotides matching TRBD1. The CDR3 contains 12 residues. Germline lookup yields CDR1 SQVTM and CDR2 ANQGSEA. The trim removed 3 bases at V and 8 bases at J, leaving 4 bases unmatched. The DNA for the CDR3 is TGCAGCGTTGAGGGACAGTGGGACACCATATATTTT. Amino acid sequence: CSVEGQWDTIYF.

The chain has TRBV7-2 and TRBJ2-7; 8 nucleotides align to TRBD1. This CDR3 is 14 amino acids long. The germline V gene encodes CDR1 SGHTA and CDR2 FQGNSA. Trimming cost V 6 bases and J 6 bases; bases outside gene matches: 10. CDR3 bases: TGTGCCAGCAGTTTTCAGGGGGCGCGACTCGAGCAGTACTTC. Protein product: CASSFQGARLEQYF.

The CDR3 DNA follows: TGTGCCAGCAGCTTAATTCGTGGGGACAGGGGGGTCAATGAGCAGTTCTTC. This codes for CASSLIRGDRGVNEQFF. The chain employs TRBV7-2 and TRBJ2-1; 11 positions match TRBD1. This CDR3 is 17 amino acids long. With 2 bases clipped from V and 6 bases from J, the junction kept 9 bases outside the gene matches. The germline V gene encodes CDR1 SGHTA and CDR2 FQGNSA.

The chain carries TRBV5-4 and TRBJ2-1; TRBD1 matches at 12 bases. Per germline, CDR1 SGHNT and CDR2 YYREEE (reference sequence). With 4 bases clipped from V and 7 bases from J, the junction kept 9 bases outside the gene matches. The CDR3 is 16 residues long. The CDR3 loop is CASSLPGTGGLNEQFF. The DNA of the CDR3 is TGTGCCAGCAGCCTTCCCGGGACAGGGGGCTTGAATGAGCAGTTCTTC.

The chain combines TRBV9 with TRBJ2-3; D is possibly TRBD2 (7 bases). Between the trimmed V and J ends, which lost 2 bases and 4 bases, there was a span of 14 bases. The CDR3 sequence is 15 residues long. From germline, CDR1 is SGDLS and CDR2 YYNGEE. Here the CDR3 reads CASSVRGGLSDTQYF. The CDR3 DNA follows: TGTGCCAGCAGCGTGAGGGGGGGCTTGTCAGATACGCAGTATTTT.

The chain uses TRBV9 and TRBJ2-7; D ambiguous. The germline CDR1 and CDR2 sequences are SGDLS and YYNGEE. This CDR3 comprises 16 residues. V was cut by 0 bases and J by 0 bases, with 13 bases left in between. The CDR3 DNA is TGTGCCAGCAGCGTAGAGCGAGAAACCGCCTCCTACGAGCAGTACTTC. Translating gives CASSVERETASYEQYF.

CDR3 protein: CASTFNHRGTEAFF. The CDR3 bases are TGTGCCAGCACCTTTAACCACCGGGGTACTGAAGCTTTCTTT. The V gene is TRBV28, the J gene TRBJ1-1; D gene unclear. The germline V gene has CDR1 MDHEN and CDR2 SYDVKM. CDR3 length: 14 amino acids. Trimming left V 7 bases short and J 5 bases short, with 17 bases between.

V usage is TRBV19 and J usage is TRBJ1-4; TRBD1 matches at 7 bases. In germline, CDR1 is LNHDA, CDR2 SQIVND (reference sequence). The CDR3 has 15 residues. Trimming took 10 bases from V and 4 from J; bases not matched to a gene: 12. The CDR3 nucleotides read TGTGCCACCCGGAGGAGGGGACAGATTAATGAAAAACTGTTTTTT. It codes for CATRRRGQINEKLFF.

This chain uses TRBV5-5 with TRBJ2-2; the match to TRBD1 covers 10 bases. Trimming cost V 1 base and J 4 bases; bases outside gene matches: 7. CDR3 size: 17 residues. Looked up from germline, CDR1 is SGHKS and CDR2 is YYEKEE (reference sequence). This chain's CDR3 is CASSLIRQGAGTGELFF. DNA for the CDR3: TGTGCCAGCAGCTTGATTCGACAGGGGGCAGGCACCGGGGAGCTGTTTTTT.

The genes are TRBV24-1 and TRBJ2-1, with 9 bases fitting TRBD1. V shed 4 bases, J shed 8 bases, and the junction held 11 bases outside the gene matches. Germline CDR1 KGHDR, CDR2 SFDVKD. The CDR3 covers 16 residues. Written as DNA, the CDR3 is TGTGCCACCAGTGACCTGGGACAGGGTAGGAGGGATGAGCAGTTCTTC. Translation gives CATSDLGQGRRDEQFF.

DNA for the CDR3: TGTGCCAGCAGTGAAGCGCAGGTGGGCACTGAAGCTTTCTTT. This translates into CASSEAQVGTEAFF. V usage is TRBV2 and J usage is TRBJ1-1; unclear D gene. The CDR3 is 14 residues long. V dropped 0 bases and J dropped 4 bases, with 9 bases sitting between them. CDR1 and CDR2 from the germline V gene are SNHLY and FYNNEI.

The chain is built from TRBV7-3 and TRBJ2-1; 12 bases agree with TRBD2. The V segment lost 4 bases and the J segment 9 bases; nucleotides outside the gene matches: 7. Germline V lookup: CDR1 SGHTA, CDR2 FQGTGA. There are 15 residues in the CDR3. The CDR3 reads CASSSLAGGQAEQFF. The CDR3 region has the DNA TGTGCCAGCAGCTCCCTAGCGGGGGGGCAGGCTGAGCAGTTCTTC.

This clone came up once. The chain employs TRBV15 and TRBJ1-5; D gene uncertain. Germline values: CDR1 LNHNV, CDR2 YYDKDF (reference sequence). V dropped 7 bases and J dropped 1 base, with 5 bases sitting between them. The CDR3 has 12 residues. DNA for the CDR3: TGTGCCACCACCTCGAGCAATCAGCCCCAGCATTTT. It specifies CATTSSNQPQHF.

The chain employs TRBV4-1 and TRBJ2-5; 8 bases fit TRBD2. There are 15 residues in the CDR3. Germline-derived CDR1 and CDR2 are MGHRA and YSYEKL. The V and J ends lost 1 base and 5 bases, in that order; junction bases with no gene match: 6. The CDR3 loop reads CASSQAVSGGETQYF. The CDR3 region has the DNA TGCGCCAGCAGCCAAGCTGTGTCGGGGGGGGAGACCCAGTACTTC.

The CDR3 loop is CASSRGQGRYGYTF. The CDR3 region has the DNA TGTGCCAGCAGTCGTGGACAGGGGAGATATGGCTACACCTTC. V and J are TRBV28 and TRBJ1-2, with TRBD1 matching over 9 bases. J lost 5 bases, V lost 5 bases, and 6 bases had no gene match. The germline V gene has CDR1 MDHEN and CDR2 SYDVKM. CDR3 length equals 14 residues.